This record looks at one T cell receptor (beta chain) sequence and its context. This entry belongs to a study of T-cell reconstitution after alpha-beta-depleted transplantation in children. This CDR3 is 15 amino acids long. The V and J ends lost 4 bases and 4 bases, in that order; junction bases with no gene match: 5. Germline V CDR1 and CDR2: MGHDK, SYGVNS. During its preparation, the TCRbeta library received unique molecular identifiers. TCRdb ran MiXCR on the PCR reads and lists one entry per CDR3 protein. The table shows a few hundred thousand distinct CDR3 sequences, with more than 10% occurring only once.

J is TRBJ2-7 and V is TRBV25-1, with 12 bases lining up with TRBD2. The TCR comes from a human donor who donated a stem cell graft to a child with Fanconi anemia. The sample here was PBMCs, taken from the stem cell graft. The CDR3 DNA reads as TGTGCCAGCAGTGCCCAGACTAGCGGGGGTTACGAGCAGTACGTC. Protein product: CASSAQTSGGYEQYV.